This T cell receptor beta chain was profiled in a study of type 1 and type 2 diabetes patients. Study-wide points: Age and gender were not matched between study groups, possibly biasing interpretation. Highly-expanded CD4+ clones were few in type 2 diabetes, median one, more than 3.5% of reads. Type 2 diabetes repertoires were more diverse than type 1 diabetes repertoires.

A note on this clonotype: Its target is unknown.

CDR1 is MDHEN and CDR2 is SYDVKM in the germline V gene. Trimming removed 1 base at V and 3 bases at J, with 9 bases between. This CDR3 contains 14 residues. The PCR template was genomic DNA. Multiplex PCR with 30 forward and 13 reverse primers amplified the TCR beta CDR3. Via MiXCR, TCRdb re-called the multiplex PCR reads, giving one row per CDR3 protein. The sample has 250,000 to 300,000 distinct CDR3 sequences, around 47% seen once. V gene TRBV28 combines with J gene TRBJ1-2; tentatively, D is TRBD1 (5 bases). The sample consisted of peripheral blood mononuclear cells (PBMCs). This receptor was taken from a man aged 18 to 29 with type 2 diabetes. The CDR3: CASSLYRLDYGYTF. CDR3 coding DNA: TGTGCCAGCAGTTTATACAGGCTTGACTATGGCTACACCTTC.